This T cell receptor (beta chain) was sequenced during a study of T cells after yellow fever vaccination. Study-level information: With SMART-Seq v4 Ultra Low Input, the fractions containing low cell numbers were prepared.

As to this clonotype: The antigen remains undetermined.

MiXCR was run by TCRdb on the 5' RACE reads, yielding one entry per CDR3 protein. This sample has 350,000 to 550,000 distinct CDR3 sequences, with about 17% found just once. CDR3 size: 13 residues. CDR1 and CDR2 from the germline V gene are SEHNR and FQNEAQ (reference sequence). Trimming cost V 3 bases and J 5 bases, with 10 bases left between them. Notes on the study in general: Contaminants from the bulk population, in the form of abundant clonotypes, could be found in FACS-sorted repertoires.

The chain couples TRBV7-9 to TRBJ1-2; possible D gene TRBD1, 5 bases. The sequencing used PBMCs, collected before the yellow fever booster vaccination. The clonotype originates from a man between 18 and 35 years old who received the YFV17D yellow fever vaccine. The CDR3 spells CASSFYTGYGYTF. The CDR3 DNA sequence: TGTGCCAGCAGCTTCTACACAGGATATGGCTACACCTTC. The full variable domain, completed using reference TRBV7-9 and TRBJ1-2, is DTGVSQNPRHKITKRGQNVTFRCDPISEHNRLYWYRQTLGQGPEFLTYFQNEAQLEKSRLLSDRFSAERPKGSFSTLEIQRTEQGDSAMYLCASSFYTGYGYTFGSGTRLTVV.